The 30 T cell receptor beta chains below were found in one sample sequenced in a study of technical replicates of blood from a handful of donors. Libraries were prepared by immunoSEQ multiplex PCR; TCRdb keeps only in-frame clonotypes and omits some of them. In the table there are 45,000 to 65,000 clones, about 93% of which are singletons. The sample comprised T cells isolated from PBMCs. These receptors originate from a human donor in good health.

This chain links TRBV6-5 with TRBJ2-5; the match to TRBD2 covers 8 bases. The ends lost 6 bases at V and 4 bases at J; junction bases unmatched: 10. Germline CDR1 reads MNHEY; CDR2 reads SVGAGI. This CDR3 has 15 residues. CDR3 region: CASSLGLAGTETQYF. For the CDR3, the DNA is TGTGCCAGCAGCCTCGGTTTAGCGGGGACAGAGACCCAGTACTTC.

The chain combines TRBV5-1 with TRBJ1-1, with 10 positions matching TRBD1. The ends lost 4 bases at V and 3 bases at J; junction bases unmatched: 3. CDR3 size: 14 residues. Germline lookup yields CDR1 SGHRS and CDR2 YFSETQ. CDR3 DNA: TGCGCCAGCAGCCAGGACAGGGGGGACACTGAAGCTTTCTTT. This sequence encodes CASSQDRGDTEAFF.

This CDR3 reads CASSSAGQGAYEQYF. CDR3 bases: TGCGCCAGCAGTTCGGCCGGACAGGGGGCCTACGAGCAGTACTTC. V is TRBV10-1 and J is TRBJ2-7; 10 bases are shared with TRBD1. V shed 5 bases, J shed 2 bases, and the junction held 6 bases outside the gene matches. This CDR3 is 15 amino acids long. The germline V gene encodes CDR1 WNHNN and CDR2 SYGVQD (reference sequence).

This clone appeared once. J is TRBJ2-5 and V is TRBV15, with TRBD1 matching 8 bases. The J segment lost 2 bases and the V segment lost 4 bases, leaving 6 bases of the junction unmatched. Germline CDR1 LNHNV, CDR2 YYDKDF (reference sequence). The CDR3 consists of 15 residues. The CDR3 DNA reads TGTGCCACCAGCACGTATAACAGGGGGCAAGAGACCCAGTACTTC. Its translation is CATSTYNRGQETQYF.

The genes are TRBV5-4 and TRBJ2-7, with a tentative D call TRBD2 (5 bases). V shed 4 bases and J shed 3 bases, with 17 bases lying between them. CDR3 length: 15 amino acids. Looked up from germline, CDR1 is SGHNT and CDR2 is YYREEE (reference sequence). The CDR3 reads CASSPSAGHNYEQYF. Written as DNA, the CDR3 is TGTGCCAGCAGCCCCTCGGCGGGCCACAACTACGAGCAGTACTTC.

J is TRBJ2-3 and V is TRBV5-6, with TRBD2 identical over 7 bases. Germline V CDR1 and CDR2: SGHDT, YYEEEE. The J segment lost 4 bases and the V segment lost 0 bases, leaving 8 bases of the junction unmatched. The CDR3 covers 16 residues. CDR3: CASSLERGDRSDTQYF. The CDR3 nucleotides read TGTGCCAGCAGCTTGGAACGGGGGGACCGATCAGATACGCAGTATTTT.

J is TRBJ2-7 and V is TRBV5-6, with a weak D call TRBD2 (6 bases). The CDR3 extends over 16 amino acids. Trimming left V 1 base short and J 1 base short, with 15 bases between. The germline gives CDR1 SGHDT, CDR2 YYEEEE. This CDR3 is CASSLYAGFRSYEQYF. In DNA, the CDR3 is TGTGCCAGCAGCTTGTACGCGGGATTTAGGTCCTACGAGCAGTACTTC.

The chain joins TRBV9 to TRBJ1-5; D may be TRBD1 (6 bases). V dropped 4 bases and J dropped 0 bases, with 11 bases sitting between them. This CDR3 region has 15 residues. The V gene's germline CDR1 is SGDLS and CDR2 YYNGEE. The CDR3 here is CASSPGHRSNQPQHF. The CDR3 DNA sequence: TGTGCCAGCAGCCCGGGACATCGTAGCAATCAGCCCCAGCATTTT.

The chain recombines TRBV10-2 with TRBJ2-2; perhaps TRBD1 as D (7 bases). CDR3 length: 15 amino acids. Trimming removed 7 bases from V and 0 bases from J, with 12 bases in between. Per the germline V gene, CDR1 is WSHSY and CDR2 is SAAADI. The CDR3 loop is CASTRGAANTGELFF. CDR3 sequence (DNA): TGCGCCAGCACCAGGGGGGCGGCGAACACCGGGGAGCTGTTTTTT.

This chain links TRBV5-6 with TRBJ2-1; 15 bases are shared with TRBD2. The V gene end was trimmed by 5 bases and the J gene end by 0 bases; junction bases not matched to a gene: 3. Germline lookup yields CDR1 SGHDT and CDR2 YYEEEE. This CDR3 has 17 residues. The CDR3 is CASRGLAGGSSYNEQFF. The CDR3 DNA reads TGTGCCAGCAGGGGACTAGCGGGGGGAAGCTCCTACAATGAGCAGTTCTTC.

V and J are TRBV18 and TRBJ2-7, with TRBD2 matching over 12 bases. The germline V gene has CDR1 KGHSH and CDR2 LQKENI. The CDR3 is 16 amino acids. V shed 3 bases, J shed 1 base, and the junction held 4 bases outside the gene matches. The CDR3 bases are TGTGCCAGCTCACCGTCCGGACTAGCGGGGTCCTACGAGCAGTACTTC. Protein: CASSPSGLAGSYEQYF.

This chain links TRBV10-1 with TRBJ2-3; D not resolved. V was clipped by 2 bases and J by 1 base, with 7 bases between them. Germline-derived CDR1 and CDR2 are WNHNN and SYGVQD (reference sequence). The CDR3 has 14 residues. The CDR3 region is CASSEVRRTDTQYF. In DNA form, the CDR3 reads TGCGCCAGCAGTGAGGTGCGCCGCACAGATACGCAGTATTTT.

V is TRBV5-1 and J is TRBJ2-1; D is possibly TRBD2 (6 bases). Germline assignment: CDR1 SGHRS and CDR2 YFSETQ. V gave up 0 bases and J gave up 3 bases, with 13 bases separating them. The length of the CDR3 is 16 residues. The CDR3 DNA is TGCGCCAGCAGCTTGGTTTCGGGGGACGGCTACAATGAGCAGTTCTTC. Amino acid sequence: CASSLVSGDGYNEQFF.

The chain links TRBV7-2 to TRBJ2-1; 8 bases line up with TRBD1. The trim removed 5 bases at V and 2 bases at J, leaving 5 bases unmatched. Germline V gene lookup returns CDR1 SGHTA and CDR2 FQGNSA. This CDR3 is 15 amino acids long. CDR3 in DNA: TGTGCCAGCAGCCCCTCGGACAGGGCCTACAATGAGCAGTTCTTC. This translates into CASSPSDRAYNEQFF.

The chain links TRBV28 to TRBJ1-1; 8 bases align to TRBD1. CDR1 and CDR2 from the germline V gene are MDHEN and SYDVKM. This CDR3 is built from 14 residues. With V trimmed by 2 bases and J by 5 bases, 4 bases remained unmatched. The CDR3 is CASSLVQGDTEAFF. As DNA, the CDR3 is TGTGCCAGCAGTTTAGTACAGGGGGATACTGAAGCTTTCTTT.

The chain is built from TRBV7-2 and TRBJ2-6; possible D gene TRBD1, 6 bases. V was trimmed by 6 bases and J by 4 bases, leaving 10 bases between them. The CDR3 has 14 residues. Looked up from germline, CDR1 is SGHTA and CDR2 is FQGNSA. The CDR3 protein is CASRRGTGANVLTF. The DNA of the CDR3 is TGTGCCAGCAGGAGGGGGACCGGGGCCAACGTCCTGACTTTC. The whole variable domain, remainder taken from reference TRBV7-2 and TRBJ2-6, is GAGVSQSPSNKVTEKGKDVELRCDPISGHTALYWYRQSLGQGLEFLIYFQGNSAPDKSGLPSDRFSAERTGGSVSTLTIQRTQQEDSAVYLCASRRGTGANVLTFGAGSRLTVL.

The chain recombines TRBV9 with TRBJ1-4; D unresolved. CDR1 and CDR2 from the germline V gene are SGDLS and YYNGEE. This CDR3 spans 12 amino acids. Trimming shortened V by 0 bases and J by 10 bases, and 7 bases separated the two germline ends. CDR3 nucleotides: TGTGCCAGCAGCGTAGCTCGAGGAAAACTGTTTTTT. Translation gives CASSVARGKLFF.

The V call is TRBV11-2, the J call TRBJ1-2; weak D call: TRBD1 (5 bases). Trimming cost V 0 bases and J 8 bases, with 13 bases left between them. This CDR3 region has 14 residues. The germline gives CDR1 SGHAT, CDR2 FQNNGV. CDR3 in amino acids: CASSLEEGTRGYTF. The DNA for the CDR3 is TGTGCCAGCAGCTTAGAGGAGGGGACGCGCGGCTACACCTTC.

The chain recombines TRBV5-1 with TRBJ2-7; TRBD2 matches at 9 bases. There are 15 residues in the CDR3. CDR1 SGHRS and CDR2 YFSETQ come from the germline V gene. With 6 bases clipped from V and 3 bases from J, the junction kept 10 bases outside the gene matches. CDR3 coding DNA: TGCGCCAGCAATGATGTGGGAGCGGGGGGCTACGAGCAGTACTTC. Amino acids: CASNDVGAGGYEQYF.

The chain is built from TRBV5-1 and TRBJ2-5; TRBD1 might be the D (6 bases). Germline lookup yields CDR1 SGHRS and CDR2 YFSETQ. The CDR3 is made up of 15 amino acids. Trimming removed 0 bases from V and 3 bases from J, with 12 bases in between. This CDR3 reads CASSLGLGAEETQYF. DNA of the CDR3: TGCGCCAGCAGCTTGGGTCTGGGGGCAGAAGAGACCCAGTACTTC.

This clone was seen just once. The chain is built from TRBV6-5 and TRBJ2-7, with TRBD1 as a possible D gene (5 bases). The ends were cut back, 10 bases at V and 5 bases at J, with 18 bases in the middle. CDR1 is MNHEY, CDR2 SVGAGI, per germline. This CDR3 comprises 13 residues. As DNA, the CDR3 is TGTGCCACCAAGGGGCGCCGGTGGAACGAGCAGTACTTC. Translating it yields CATKGRRWNEQYF.

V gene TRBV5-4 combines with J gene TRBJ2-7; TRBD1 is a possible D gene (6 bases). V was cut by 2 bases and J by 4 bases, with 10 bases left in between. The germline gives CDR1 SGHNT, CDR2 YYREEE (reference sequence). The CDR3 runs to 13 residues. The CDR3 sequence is CASSLTQGYEQYF. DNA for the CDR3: TGTGCCAGCAGCTTAACTCAGGGGTACGAGCAGTACTTC.

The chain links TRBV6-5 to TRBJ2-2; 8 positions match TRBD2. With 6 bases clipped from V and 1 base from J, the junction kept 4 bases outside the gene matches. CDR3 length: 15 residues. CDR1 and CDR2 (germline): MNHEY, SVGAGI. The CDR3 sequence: CASSPGGRNTGELFF. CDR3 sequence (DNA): TGTGCCAGCAGCCCGGGAGGGCGGAACACCGGGGAGCTGTTTTTT.

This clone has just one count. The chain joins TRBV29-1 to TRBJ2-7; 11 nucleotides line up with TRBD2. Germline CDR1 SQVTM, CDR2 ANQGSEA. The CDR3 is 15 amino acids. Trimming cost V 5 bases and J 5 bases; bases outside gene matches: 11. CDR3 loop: CSVSGTSGPLDEQYF. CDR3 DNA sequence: TGCAGCGTTTCCGGGACTAGCGGTCCGCTGGACGAGCAGTACTTC.

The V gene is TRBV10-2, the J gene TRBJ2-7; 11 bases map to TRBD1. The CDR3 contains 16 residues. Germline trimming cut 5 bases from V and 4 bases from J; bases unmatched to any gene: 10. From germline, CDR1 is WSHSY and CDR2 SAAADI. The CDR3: CASSISGQGVLYEQYF. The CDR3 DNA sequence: TGCGCCAGCAGTATCTCGGGACAGGGGGTACTATACGAGCAGTACTTC.

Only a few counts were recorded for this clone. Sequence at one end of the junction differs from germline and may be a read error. This chain's CDR3 is CASALIAGGSSRNEQFF. The CDR3, as DNA: TGTGCTAGTGCTTTGATAGCGGGGGGGTCAAGCAGGAATGAGCAGTTCTTC. V and J are TRBV12-5 and TRBJ2-1; 11 nucleotides match TRBD2. CDR1 and CDR2 from the germline V gene are LGHNT and FRNRAP. The CDR3 covers 17 residues. Full variable domain (remainder filled in from reference TRBV12-5 and TRBJ2-1): DARVTQTPRHKVTEMGQEVTMRCQPILGHNTVFWYRQTMMQGLELLAYFRNRAPLDDSGMPKDRFSAEMPDATLATLKIQPSEPRDSAVYFCASALIAGGSSRNEQFFGPGTRLTVL.

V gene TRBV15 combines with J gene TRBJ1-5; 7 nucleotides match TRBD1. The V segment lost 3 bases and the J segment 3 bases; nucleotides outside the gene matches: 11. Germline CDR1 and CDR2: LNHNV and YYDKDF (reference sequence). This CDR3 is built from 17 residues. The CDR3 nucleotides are TGTGCCACCAGCAGGCACCCCGGGACAGTCTCCAATCAGCCCCAGCATTTT. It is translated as CATSRHPGTVSNQPQHF.

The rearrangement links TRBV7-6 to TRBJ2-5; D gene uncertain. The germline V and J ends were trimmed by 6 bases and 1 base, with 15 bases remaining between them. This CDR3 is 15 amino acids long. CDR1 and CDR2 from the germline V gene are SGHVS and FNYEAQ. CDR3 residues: CASSSLGPLQETQYF. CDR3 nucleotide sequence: TGTGCCAGCAGTTCCCTTGGGCCCCTCCAAGAGACCCAGTACTTC.

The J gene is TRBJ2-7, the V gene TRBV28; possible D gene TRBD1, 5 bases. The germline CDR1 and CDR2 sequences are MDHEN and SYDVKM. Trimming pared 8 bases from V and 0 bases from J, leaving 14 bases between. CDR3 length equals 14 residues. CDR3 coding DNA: TGTGCCAGCTACGGACAAAGGAGCTCCTACGAGCAGTACTTC. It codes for CASYGQRSSYEQYF.

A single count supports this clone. The CDR3 is CASSLQGREDEQYF. CDR3 nucleotides: TGCGCCAGCAGCTTACAGGGGCGAGAAGACGAGCAGTACTTC. The rearrangement joins TRBV5-1 to TRBJ2-7, with 7 bases matching TRBD1. CDR1 and CDR2 (germline): SGHRS, YFSETQ. This CDR3 has 14 residues. After removal of 2 bases from V and 5 bases from J, the junction contained 7 bases not matched to a gene. The whole variable domain, remainder taken from reference TRBV5-1 and TRBJ2-7, is KAGVTQTPRYLIKTRGQQVTLSCSPISGHRSVSWYQQTPGQGLQFLFEYFSETQRNKGNFPGRFSGRQFSNSRSEMNVSTLELGDSALYLCASSLQGREDEQYFGPGTRLTVT.